The T cell receptor beta chain described here comes from a study of blood T cell repertoires in COVID-19. Per germline, CDR1 SGHRS and CDR2 YFSETQ. V lost 4 bases to trimming and J lost 0 bases, with 10 bases between them. This CDR3 has 14 residues. Measured with immunoSEQ multiplex PCR; TCRdb has only the in-frame clones, and not every one. Of over 200,000 clones detected, roughly four fifths appear once; the ten largest clones hold roughly 7.8%. The clonotype was recovered from a woman aged 80 or over with COVID-19, enrolled during active disease. Sample: peripheral blood. The chain links TRBV5-1 to TRBJ1-1; D remains ambiguous. CDR3 DNA sequence: TGCGCCAGCAGCCTCAGGCCGGTGAACACTGAAGCTTTCTTT. Protein sequence: CASSLRPVNTEAFF. Variable domain in full (rest from reference TRBV5-1 and TRBJ1-1): KAGVTQTPRYLIKTRGQQVTLSCSPISGHRSVSWYQQTPGQGLQFLFEYFSETQRNKGNFPGRFSGRQFSNSRSEMNVSTLELGDSALYLCASSLRPVNTEAFFGQGTRLTVV.